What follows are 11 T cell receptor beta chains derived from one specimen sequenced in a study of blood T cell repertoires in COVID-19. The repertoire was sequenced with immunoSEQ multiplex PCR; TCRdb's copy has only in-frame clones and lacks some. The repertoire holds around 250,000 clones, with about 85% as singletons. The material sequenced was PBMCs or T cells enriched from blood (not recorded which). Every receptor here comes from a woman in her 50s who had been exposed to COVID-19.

CDR3 region: CASSLTGAHGYTF. In DNA, the CDR3 is TGTGCCAGCAGCCTTACAGGGGCTCATGGCTACACCTTC. The chain is built from TRBV5-4 and TRBJ1-2; 7 positions agree with TRBD1. CDR1 is SGHNT and CDR2 is YYREEE in the germline V gene (reference sequence). This CDR3 has 13 amino acids. V shed 4 bases and J 6 bases; nucleotides not matched to a gene: 6.

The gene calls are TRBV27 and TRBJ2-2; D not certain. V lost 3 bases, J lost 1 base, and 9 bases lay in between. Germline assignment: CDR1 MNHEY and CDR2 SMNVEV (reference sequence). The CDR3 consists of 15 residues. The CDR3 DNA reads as TGTGCCAGCAGTTTGGCCAGGCTGAACACCGGGGAGCTGTTTTTT. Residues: CASSLARLNTGELFF.

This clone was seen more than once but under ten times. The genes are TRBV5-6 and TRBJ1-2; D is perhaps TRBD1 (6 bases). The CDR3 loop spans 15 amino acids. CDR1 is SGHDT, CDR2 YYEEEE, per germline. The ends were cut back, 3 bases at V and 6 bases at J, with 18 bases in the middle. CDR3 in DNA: TGTGCCAGCAGCTCGACAGGTACTCTCCAAAATGGCTACACCTTC. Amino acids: CASSSTGTLQNGYTF.

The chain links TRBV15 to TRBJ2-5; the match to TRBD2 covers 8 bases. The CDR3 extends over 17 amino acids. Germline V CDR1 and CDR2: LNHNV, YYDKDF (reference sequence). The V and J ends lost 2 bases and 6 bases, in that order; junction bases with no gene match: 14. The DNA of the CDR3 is TGTGCCACCAGCAGACCTCCAGCGGGGGTTTCCAGACAGACCCAGTACTTC. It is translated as CATSRPPAGVSRQTQYF.

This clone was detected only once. CDR3 sequence (DNA): TGTGCCAGCAGCTTGGCCAGGGGAGAATCACCCCTCCACTTT. It codes for CASSLARGESPLHF. The chain recombines TRBV5-4 with TRBJ1-6, with D possibly TRBD1 on 6 matching bases. Germline CDR1 and CDR2: SGHNT and YYREEE (reference sequence). Trimming shortened V by 0 bases and J by 10 bases, and 11 bases separated the two germline ends. This CDR3 is 14 amino acids long.

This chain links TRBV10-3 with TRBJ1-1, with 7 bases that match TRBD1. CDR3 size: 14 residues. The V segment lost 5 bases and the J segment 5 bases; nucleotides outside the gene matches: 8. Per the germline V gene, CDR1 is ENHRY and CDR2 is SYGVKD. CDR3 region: CAISRGGWGTEAFF. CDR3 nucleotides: TGTGCCATCAGTAGAGGGGGCTGGGGGACTGAAGCTTTCTTT.

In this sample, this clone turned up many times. CDR3 coding DNA: TGTGCCAGCAGCCAACTAGCGGCCCGCACAGATACGCAGTATTTT. This encodes CASSQLAARTDTQYF. The chain has TRBV2 and TRBJ2-3, with 8 positions matching TRBD2. The CDR3 runs to 15 residues. Germline V CDR1 and CDR2: SNHLY, FYNNEI. Losses at the gene ends were 6 bases for V and 1 base for J; bases not matched to a gene: 6.

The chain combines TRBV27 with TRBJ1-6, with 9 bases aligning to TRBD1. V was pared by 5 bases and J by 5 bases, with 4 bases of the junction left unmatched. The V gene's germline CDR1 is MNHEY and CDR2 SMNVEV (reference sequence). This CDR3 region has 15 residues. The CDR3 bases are TGTGCCAGCAGTAGGGACAGGGCTAATAATTCACCCCTCCACTTT. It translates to CASSRDRANNSPLHF.

CDR3 sequence reads: CASSQGGLGSTDTQYF. The CDR3, as DNA: TGCGCCAGCAGCCAGGGGGGACTGGGAAGCACAGATACGCAGTATTTT. J is TRBJ2-3 and V is TRBV4-1; TRBD2 is a possible D gene (6 bases). The CDR3 covers 16 residues. Between the trimmed V and J ends, which lost 3 bases and 0 bases, there was a span of 13 bases. From germline, CDR1 is MGHRA and CDR2 YSYEKL.

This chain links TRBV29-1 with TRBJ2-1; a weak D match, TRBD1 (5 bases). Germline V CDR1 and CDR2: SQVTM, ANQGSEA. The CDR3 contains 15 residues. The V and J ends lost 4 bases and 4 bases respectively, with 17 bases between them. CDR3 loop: CSVVGYRTSYNEQFF. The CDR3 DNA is TGCAGCGTTGTAGGGTACAGGACCTCTTACAATGAGCAGTTCTTC.

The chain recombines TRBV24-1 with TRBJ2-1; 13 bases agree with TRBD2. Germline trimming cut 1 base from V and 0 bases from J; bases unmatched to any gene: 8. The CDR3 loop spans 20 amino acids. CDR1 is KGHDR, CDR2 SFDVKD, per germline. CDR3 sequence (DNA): TGTGCCACCAGTGATTTCCGGACTAGCGGGGGAAAAAGCTCCTACAATGAGCAGTTCTTC. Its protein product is CATSDFRTSGGKSSYNEQFF.